This T cell receptor beta chain is from a study of OX40 agonist ivuxolimab in advanced cancers. Study background: The study enrolled dose-escalation patients with hepatocellular carcinoma, melanoma, renal cell or head and neck cancer. General observations from the study: More expanded clones were seen, on average, in CD8+ T cells than in CD4+. The study observed clonal expansion of CD4+ and CD8+ blood T cells by week 6 at 0.1 to 3.0 mg/kg.

The protocol was immunoSEQ multiplex PCR, while the TCRdb copy is restricted to in-frame clones and leaves out a portion. The data hold around 50,000 clones, with 84% observed a single time. Notes on this clone: What it recognizes is unknown.

The receptor was isolated from an adult with an advanced solid tumor such as melanoma, head and neck, liver or kidney cancer. The specimen comprised CD4+ or CD8+ T cells sorted from blood, sampled in a trial of the OX40 agonist ivuxolimab.

The CDR3 nucleotides are TGTGCCAGCAGCCTCCCGAGGAGGGATTATCGGGGGAGAGAGACCCAGTACTTC. As protein: CASSLPRRDYRGRETQYF. The V call is TRBV7-9, the J call TRBJ2-5, with D possibly being TRBD2 (6 bases). V was trimmed by 5 bases and J by 4 bases, leaving 26 bases between them. CDR1 is SEHNR, CDR2 FQNEAQ, per germline (reference sequence). The CDR3 consists of 18 residues.